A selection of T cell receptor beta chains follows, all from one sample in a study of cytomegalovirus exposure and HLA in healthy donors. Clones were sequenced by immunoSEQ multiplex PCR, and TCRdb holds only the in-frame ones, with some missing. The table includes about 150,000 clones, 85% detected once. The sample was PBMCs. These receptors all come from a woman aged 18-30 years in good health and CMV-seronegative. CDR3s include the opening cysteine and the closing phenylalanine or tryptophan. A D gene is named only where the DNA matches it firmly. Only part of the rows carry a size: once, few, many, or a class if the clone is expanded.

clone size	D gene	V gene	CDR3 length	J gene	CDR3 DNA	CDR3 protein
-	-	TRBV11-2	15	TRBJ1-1	TGTGCCAGCAGCCCACACCCGGGGGGCGGAACTGAAGCTTTCTTT	CASSPHPGGGTEAFF
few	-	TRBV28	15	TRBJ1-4	TGTGCCAGCAGTTCCCCCAGGGCAACTAATGAAAAACTGTTTTTT	CASSSPRATNEKLFF
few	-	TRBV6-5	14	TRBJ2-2	TGTGCCAGCAGTGACTCGCGGGACACCGGGGAGCTGTTTTTT	CASSDSRDTGELFF
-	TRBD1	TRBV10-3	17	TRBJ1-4	TGTGCCATCAGTGATCCTTCTAGGGGACAGGGTATCCGAAAACTGTTTTTT	CAISDPSRGQGIRKLFF
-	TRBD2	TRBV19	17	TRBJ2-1	TGTGCCAGTAGTCACTCCGGGACTAGCATAACCTACAATGAGCAGTTCTTC	CASSHSGTSITYNEQFF
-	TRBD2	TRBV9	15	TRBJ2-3	TGTGCCAGCAGCGTAAGTCGGGGGGGCACAGATACGCAGTATTTT	CASSVSRGGTDTQYF
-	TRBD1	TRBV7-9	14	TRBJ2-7	TGTGCCAGCAGCTCTATTTTGGACAGGGGGCCGGGATACTTC	CASSSILDRGPGYF
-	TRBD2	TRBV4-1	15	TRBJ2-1	TGCGCCAGCAGCCGCCTCGGACTAGCGGAAAATGAGCAGTTCTTC	CASSRLGLAENEQFF
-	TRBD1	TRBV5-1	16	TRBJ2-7	TGCGCCAGCAGCTTGGGGCTCAGGGGGCAGCGCTACGAGCAGTACTTC	CASSLGLRGQRYEQYF
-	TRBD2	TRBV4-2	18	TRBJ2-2	TGTGCCAGCAGCCAAGTTATTCGCGGGAGGGCTCGGGCCGGGGAGCTGTTTTTT	CASSQVIRGRARAGELFF
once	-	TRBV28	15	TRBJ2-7	TGTGCCAGCAGTTTGGGGGTAGGGGACACCTACGAGCAGTACTTC	CASSLGVGDTYEQYF
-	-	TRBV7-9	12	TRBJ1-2	TGTTCCAGCAGCAATACCAGTGGTGGCTACACCTTC	CSSSNTSGGYTF
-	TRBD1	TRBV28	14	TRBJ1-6	TGTGCCAGCAGTACCGGGACAGGGGGCGCACCCCTCCACTTT	CASSTGTGGAPLHF
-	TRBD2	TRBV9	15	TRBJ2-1	TGTGCCAGCAGCTACAGACTAGCTCCGGGGAATGAGCAGTTCTTC	CASSYRLAPGNEQFF
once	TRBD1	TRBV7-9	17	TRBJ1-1	TGTGCCAGCAGCTTAGAAGGGATTTGGACAGGGATCACTGAAGCTTTCTTT	CASSLEGIWTGITEAFF
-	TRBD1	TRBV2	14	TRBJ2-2	TGTGCCAGCAGCGGGACAGTTAACGCCGGGGAGCTGTTCTTT	CASSGTVNAGELFF
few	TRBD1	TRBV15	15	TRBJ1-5	TGTGCCACCAGCAGGGGACAGGGAAGCAATCAGCCCCAGCATTTT	CATSRGQGSNQPQHF
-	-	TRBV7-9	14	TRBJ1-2	TGTGCCAGCAGCTCCTCGAGGAGTCACTATGGCTACACCTTC	CASSSSRSHYGYTF
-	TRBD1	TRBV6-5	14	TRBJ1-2	TGTGCCAGCAGTGACCGACAGGGGGCGAATGGCTACACCTTC	CASSDRQGANGYTF
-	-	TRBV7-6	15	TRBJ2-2	TGTGCCAGCAGCCCCCGACAGGGAGGCACCGGGGAGCTGTTTTTT	CASSPRQGGTGELFF
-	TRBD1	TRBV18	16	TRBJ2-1	TGTGCCAGCTCACCACCGGAACAGGGGGCTGGAAATGAGCAGTTCTTC	CASSPPEQGAGNEQFF
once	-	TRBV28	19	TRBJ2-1	TGTGCCAGCAGTTTCTCTCCGTTTAGGCGCGGTGCCTCCTACAATGAGCAGTTCTTC	CASSFSPFRRGASYNEQFF
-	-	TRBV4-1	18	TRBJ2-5	TGCGCCAGCAGCCAGGATCTGGGGGCGCGGGGGCCTGGATGGACCCAGTACTTC	CASSQDLGARGPGWTQYF
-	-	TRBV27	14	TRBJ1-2	TGTGCCAGCAGTTTTGACGGCGGGGCGGGGGGCTACACCTTC	CASSFDGGAGGYTF
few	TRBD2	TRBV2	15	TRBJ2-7	TGTGCCAGCAGTGAAGCGGCTAGCGGGGGCTACGAGCAGTACTTC	CASSEAASGGYEQYF
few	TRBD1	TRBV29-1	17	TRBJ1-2	TGCAGCGTTCAAACAAACCGGGACAGACCTTTTAACTATGGCTACACCTTC	CSVQTNRDRPFNYGYTF
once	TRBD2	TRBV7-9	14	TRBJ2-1	TGTGCCAGCAGCCCCCTGGGGCGGGGGATTGAGCAGTTCTTC	CASSPLGRGIEQFF
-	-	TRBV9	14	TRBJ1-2	TGTGCCAGCAGCGTAGATCGGGGAGGAAATGGCTACACCTTC	CASSVDRGGNGYTF
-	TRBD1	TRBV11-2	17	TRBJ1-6	TGTGCCAGCACCCCAGGGACAGGGGGCACCAATAATTCACCCCTCCACTTT	CASTPGTGGTNNSPLHF
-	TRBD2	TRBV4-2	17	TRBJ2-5	TGTGCCAGCAGCCAAATTACTAGCGGGGGGAGGGGTGAGACCCAGTACTTC	CASSQITSGGRGETQYF
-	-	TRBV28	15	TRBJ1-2	TGTGCCAGCAGTCCAACAGAGCTAATCTTCTATGGCTACACCTTC	CASSPTELIFYGYTF
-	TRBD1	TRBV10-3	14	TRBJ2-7	TGTGCCATCAGTGATGGGACAGCAAGGTACGAGCAGTACTTC	CAISDGTARYEQYF
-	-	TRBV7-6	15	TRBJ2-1	TGTGCCAGCAGCCCTCGTCAGGCTTCCTACAATGAGCAGTTCTTC	CASSPRQASYNEQFF
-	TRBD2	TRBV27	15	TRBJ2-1	TGTGCCAGCAGTTTTCGTGCTAGCGGCAAAGCTGAGCAGTTCTTC	CASSFRASGKAEQFF
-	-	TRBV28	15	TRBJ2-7	TGTGCCAGCAGTTCCCGCAGGGTCAGCTCCTACGAGCAGTACTTC	CASSSRRVSSYEQYF
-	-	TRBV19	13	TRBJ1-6	TGTGCCAGTAGTCTCCAGGGGTGGTCACCCCTCCACTTT	CASSLQGWSPLHF
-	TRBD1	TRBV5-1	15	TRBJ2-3	TGCGCCAGCAGCCCCTGGACAGGGGAGGCAGATACGCAGTATTTT	CASSPWTGEADTQYF
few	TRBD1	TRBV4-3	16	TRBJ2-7	TGCGCCAGCAGCCAAGACTCAGGACAGGTTTCCTACGAGCAGTACTTC	CASSQDSGQVSYEQYF
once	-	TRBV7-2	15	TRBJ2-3	TGTGCCAGCAGCTTAGATGGCAGCGGCACAGATACGCAGTATTTT	CASSLDGSGTDTQYF
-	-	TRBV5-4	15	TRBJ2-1	TGTGCCAGCAGCTTGGGTCAGGGCTACTACAATGAGCAGTTCTTC	CASSLGQGYYNEQFF
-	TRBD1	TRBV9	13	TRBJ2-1	TGTGCCAGCAGCGCAGGGGGCGGAGATGAGCAGTTCTTC	CASSAGGGDEQFF
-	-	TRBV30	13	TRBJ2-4	TGTGCCTGGAGTGAGGGGGCCAAAAACATTCAGTACTTC	CAWSEGAKNIQYF
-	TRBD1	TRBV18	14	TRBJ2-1	TGTGCCAGCTCGTGGGGGACAGGTTACAATGAGCAGTTCTTC	CASSWGTGYNEQFF
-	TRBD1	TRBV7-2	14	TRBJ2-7	TGTGCCAGCAGTCGGCGAACAGGGGGCTACGAGCAGTACTTC	CASSRRTGGYEQYF
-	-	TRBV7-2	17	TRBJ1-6	TGTGCCAGCAGCTTAGGGAGGTTCGGCTCGGAGAATTCACCCCTCCACTTT	CASSLGRFGSENSPLHF
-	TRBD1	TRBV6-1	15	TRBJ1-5	TGTGCCAGCAGTGGGGGACAGGCGAGCAATCAGCCCCAGCATTTT	CASSGGQASNQPQHF
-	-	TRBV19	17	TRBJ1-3	TGTGCCAGCACACCGACATCACGGGCCGGGACTGGAAACACCATATATTTT	CASTPTSRAGTGNTIYF
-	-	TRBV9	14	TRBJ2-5	TGTGCCAGCAGCGTAGCCTCCGTCGTCGAGACCCAGTACTTC	CASSVASVVETQYF